Each of the 15 T cell receptor beta chains below was sequenced from the same sample in a study of T cell responses to AZD1222 COVID-19 vaccine (dated by TCRdb to 2020 to 2022). Library construction relied on the immunoSEQ multiplex PCR assay. The table comes from immuneACCESS by way of TCRdb, which keeps in-frame sequences with V and J called. Part of the clones is missing from these tables; in studies checked, under half for an unresolved V gene and the rest for unknown reasons. The sample table holds about 130,000 clones, of which 86% were seen once. Jointly, the top ten make up more than 10% of the sample. The label giving this sample's time point can be read as: baseline before first vaccination. This specimen consisted of peripheral blood, obtained on day 0 of AZD1222 vaccination. These receptors came from an adult in good health.

The rearrangement uses TRBV28 and TRBJ2-7, with TRBD1 identical over 9 bases. The CDR3 totals 15 residues. Germline values: CDR1 MDHEN, CDR2 SYDVKM. J was trimmed by 0 bases and V by 6 bases; bases with no gene match: 6. CDR3 sequence: CASSSGQGSSYEQYF. The CDR3 DNA sequence: TGTGCCAGCAGCTCGGGACAGGGCAGCTCCTACGAGCAGTACTTC.

The V gene is TRBV3-1 (or the pseudogene TRBV3-2), the J gene TRBJ1-2, with 9 positions matching TRBD1. The CDR3 spans 15 residues. Trimming removed 1 base from V and 7 bases from J; junction bases left unmatched: 7. Germline V lookup: CDR1 LGHDT, CDR2 YNNKEL (reference sequence). The DNA of the CDR3 is TGTGCCAGCAGCCAAGGTGGACAGGGGCGAGGTGGCTACACCTTC. Its protein product is CASSQGGQGRGGYTF.

The rearrangement uses TRBV4-3 and TRBJ1-6; 7 nucleotides line up with TRBD1. V was clipped by 0 bases and J by 10 bases; unmatched bases: 6. This CDR3 comprises 15 residues. Germline lookup yields CDR1 LGHNA and CDR2 YSLEER. This chain's CDR3 is CASSQENRGRSPLHF. The CDR3, as DNA: TGCGCCAGCAGCCAAGAGAACAGGGGACGGTCACCCCTCCACTTT.

This clone was detected many times. One end of the junction fails to match germline, which may point to a read error. This chain joins TRBV6-2 or TRBV6-3 and TRBJ2-4; D call uncertain. Looked up from germline, CDR1 is MNHEY and CDR2 is SVGEGT. This CDR3 comprises 11 residues. For the CDR3, the DNA is TGTGCCAGCAGTTACTCGCAGTTCATTCACTTC. Translated, it gives CASSYSQFIHF.

The chain uses TRBV19 and TRBJ2-5; D is unclear. Germline values: CDR1 LNHDA, CDR2 SQIVND (reference sequence). CDR3 length: 15 amino acids. Between the trimmed V and J ends, which lost 6 bases and 4 bases, there was a span of 18 bases. CDR3 loop: CASSGGPTERETQYF. The CDR3 nucleotides are TGTGCCAGTAGCGGCGGACCAACGGAGCGAGAGACCCAGTACTTC.

This chain connects TRBV11-1 to TRBJ2-5; TRBD2 is a possible D gene (5 bases). Deletions cut 5 bases from V and 0 bases from J, with 7 bases between. This CDR3 is built from 13 residues. Germline V gene lookup returns CDR1 SGHAT and CDR2 FQDESV (reference sequence). The CDR3 is CASSRLNQETQYF. CDR3 DNA: TGTGCCAGCAGCCGACTAAACCAAGAGACCCAGTACTTC.

CDR3 nucleotides: TGTGCCAGCAGCTTAAGGACGGCTTACAATGAGCAGTTCTTC. It specifies CASSLRTAYNEQFF. The chain recombines TRBV13 with TRBJ2-1; D is undetermined. CDR3 length equals 14 residues. Looked up from germline, CDR1 is PRHDT and CDR2 is FYEKMQ (reference sequence). Between the trimmed V and J ends, which lost 2 bases and 4 bases, there was a span of 9 bases.

This sequence joins TRBV5-1 and TRBJ1-1; D not resolved. The V end was cut by 0 bases, the J end by 4 bases, with 10 bases between. Per the germline V gene, CDR1 is SGHRS and CDR2 is YFSETQ. The CDR3 totals 14 residues. The CDR3 DNA is TGCGCCAGCAGCTTGGGGAAGACCGGCACTGAAGCTTTCTTT. The encoded protein is CASSLGKTGTEAFF. The full variable domain, its missing parts supplied by reference TRBV5-1 and TRBJ1-1, is KAGVTQTPRYLIKTRGQQVTLSCSPISGHRSVSWYQQTPGQGLQFLFEYFSETQRNKGNFPGRFSGRQFSNSRSEMNVSTLELGDSALYLCASSLGKTGTEAFFGQGTRLTVV.

This chain links TRBV4-1 with TRBJ1-2, with D possibly being TRBD1 (5 bases). Trimming cost V 4 bases and J 6 bases, with 30 bases left between them. Germline CDR1 is MGHRA and CDR2 is YSYEKL. The CDR3 loop spans 19 amino acids. The CDR3 DNA reads TGCGCCAGCAGCCCCAGCTGGGGCGACGGTTTTTCTACTCCCCATGGCTACACCTTC. Its protein product is CASSPSWGDGFSTPHGYTF.

The chain carries TRBV9 and TRBJ2-7, with a weak D call TRBD2 (5 bases). Germline V CDR1 and CDR2: SGDLS, YYNGEE. The germline V and J ends were trimmed by 4 bases and 0 bases, with 11 bases remaining between them. This CDR3 contains 14 residues. The CDR3 DNA sequence: TGTGCCAGCAGCTCCTTGGGGAGCTCCTACGAGCAGTACTTC. Translating it yields CASSSLGSSYEQYF.

This rearrangement joins TRBV7-3 to TRBJ1-1; D unresolved. V lost 3 bases and J 5 bases, leaving 13 bases between the germline ends. Germline V lookup: CDR1 SGHTA, CDR2 FQGTGA. The CDR3 spans 14 residues. CDR3 sequence reads: CASSFYGPGTEAFF. The CDR3 DNA reads TGTGCCAGCAGCTTTTATGGGCCGGGAACTGAAGCTTTCTTT. The whole variable domain, filled in from reference TRBV7-3 and TRBJ1-1, reads GAGVSQTPSNKVTEKGKYVELRCDPISGHTALYWYRQSLGQGPEFLIYFQGTGAADDSGLPNDRFFAVRPEGSVSTLKIQRTERGDSAVYLCASSFYGPGTEAFFGQGTRLTVV.

The genes are TRBV6-5 and TRBJ2-1, with 15 bases matching TRBD2. Unmatched junction bases numbered 2, after V lost 5 bases and J lost 9 bases. The CDR3 covers 14 residues. Germline V gives CDR1 MNHEY, CDR2 SVGAGI. CDR3 in amino acids: CASSPGLAGGEQFF. The DNA for the CDR3 is TGTGCCAGCAGTCCGGGACTAGCGGGAGGTGAGCAGTTCTTC.

This clone was picked up one time. This chain links TRBV7-8 with TRBJ2-7; 10 positions match TRBD1. Germline CDR1 and CDR2: SGHVS and FQNEAQ. Trimming took 5 bases from V and 5 from J; bases not matched to a gene: 6. This CDR3 has 14 amino acids. In DNA form, the CDR3 reads TGTGCCAGCAGCAAGCGACAGGGGGCCAACGAGCAGTACTTC. Encoded protein: CASSKRQGANEQYF.

This chain connects TRBV21-1 to TRBJ1-5. TRBV21-1 is described as a pseudogene. This CDR3 contains 15 residues. CDR3 coding DNA: TGTGCCAGCAGCCCGACCCCCTATAGCAATCAGCCCCAGCATTTT. It translates to CASSPTPYSNQPQHF.

The chain links TRBV4-3 to TRBJ2-1, with D possibly being TRBD2 (5 bases). Germline CDR1 LGHNA, CDR2 YSLEER. The ends were cut back, 0 bases at V and 6 bases at J, with 12 bases in the middle. This CDR3 has 15 residues. The CDR3 region has the DNA TGCGCCAGCAGCCAAGATGTACGGGGTCCCAATGAGCAGTTCTTC. Protein: CASSQDVRGPNEQFF.